Listed here is a single T cell receptor beta chain. This sample is drawn from a study of blood T cell repertoires in COVID-19. As for the study in general: The cDNA or gDNA used as material had been derived from T cells, B-cell-depleted T cells, or PBMCs.

J gave up 6 bases and V 6 bases, and 7 bases lay outside the gene matches. This CDR3 has 13 amino acids. CDR1 and CDR2 (germline): SGHDT, YYEEEE. In the original processing: Amplification with reference gene primers provided the estimates of nucleated cell counts. The protocol was immunoSEQ multiplex PCR, while the TCRdb copy is restricted to in-frame clones and leaves out a portion. V and J calls and clone size are copied from that table; D and trimming were computed from the DNA. The table includes under 95,000 clones, over 65% detected once. Sequenced material: peripheral blood. This receptor was obtained from a human donor in a cohort sampled during active COVID-19. V gene TRBV5-6 combines with J gene TRBJ2-5; 8 bases fit TRBD2. CDR3 protein: CASTPRGGQTQYF. The DNA for the CDR3 is TGTGCCAGCACCCCCCGGGGGGGACAGACCCAGTACTTC.